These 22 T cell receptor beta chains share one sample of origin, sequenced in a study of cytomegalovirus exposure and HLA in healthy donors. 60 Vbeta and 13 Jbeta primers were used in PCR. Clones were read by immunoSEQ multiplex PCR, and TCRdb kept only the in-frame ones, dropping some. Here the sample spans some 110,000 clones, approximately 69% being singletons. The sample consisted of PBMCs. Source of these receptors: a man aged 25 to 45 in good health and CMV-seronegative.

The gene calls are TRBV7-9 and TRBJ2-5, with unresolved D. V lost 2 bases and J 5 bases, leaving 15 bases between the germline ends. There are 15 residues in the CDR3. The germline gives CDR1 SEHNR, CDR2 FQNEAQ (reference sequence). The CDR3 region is CASSLSSGPRETQYF. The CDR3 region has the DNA TGTGCCAGCAGCTTAAGTTCTGGGCCCAGGGAGACCCAGTACTTC.

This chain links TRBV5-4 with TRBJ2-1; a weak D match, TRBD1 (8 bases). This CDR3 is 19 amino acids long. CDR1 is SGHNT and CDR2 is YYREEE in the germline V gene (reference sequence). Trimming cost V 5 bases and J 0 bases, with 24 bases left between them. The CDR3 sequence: CASRPQGADGRGSYNEQFF. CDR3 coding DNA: TGTGCCAGCAGGCCGCAGGGGGCTGATGGGAGGGGCTCCTACAATGAGCAGTTCTTC.

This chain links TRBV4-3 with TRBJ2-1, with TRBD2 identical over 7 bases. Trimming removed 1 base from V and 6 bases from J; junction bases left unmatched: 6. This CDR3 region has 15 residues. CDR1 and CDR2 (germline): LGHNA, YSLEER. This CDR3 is CASSQGAGPANEQFF. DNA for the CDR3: TGCGCCAGCAGCCAAGGAGCGGGGCCTGCCAATGAGCAGTTCTTC.

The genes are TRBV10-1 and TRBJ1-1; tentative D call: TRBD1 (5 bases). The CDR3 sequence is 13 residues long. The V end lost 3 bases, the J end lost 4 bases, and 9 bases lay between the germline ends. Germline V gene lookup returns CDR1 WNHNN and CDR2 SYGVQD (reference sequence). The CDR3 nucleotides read TGCGCCAGCAGTGACAAAAGGGGCACTGAAGCTTTCTTT. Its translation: CASSDKRGTEAFF.

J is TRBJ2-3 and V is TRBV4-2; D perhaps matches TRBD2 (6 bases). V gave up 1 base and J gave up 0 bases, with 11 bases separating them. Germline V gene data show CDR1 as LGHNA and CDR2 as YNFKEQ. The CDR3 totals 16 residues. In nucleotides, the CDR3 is TGTGCCAGCAGCCAAGCGGCTAGCGCTAGCACAGATACGCAGTATTTT. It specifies CASSQAASASTDTQYF.

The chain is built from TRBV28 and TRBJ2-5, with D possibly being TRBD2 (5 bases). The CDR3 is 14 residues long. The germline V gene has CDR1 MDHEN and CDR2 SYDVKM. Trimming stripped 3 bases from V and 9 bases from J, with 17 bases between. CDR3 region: CASSFLRADGAQYF. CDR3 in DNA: TGTGCCAGCAGTTTCCTCCGGGCCGACGGGGCCCAGTACTTC.

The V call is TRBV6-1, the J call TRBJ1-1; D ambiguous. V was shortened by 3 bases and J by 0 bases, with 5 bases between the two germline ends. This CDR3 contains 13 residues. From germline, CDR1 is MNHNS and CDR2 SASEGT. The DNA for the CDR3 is TGTGCCAGCAGTGACAAAATGAACACTGAAGCTTTCTTT. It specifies CASSDKMNTEAFF.

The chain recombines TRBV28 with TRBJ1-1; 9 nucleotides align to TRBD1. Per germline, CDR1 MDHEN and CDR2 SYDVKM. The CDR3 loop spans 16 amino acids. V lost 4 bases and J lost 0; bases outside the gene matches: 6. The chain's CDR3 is CASSSSGTGMNTEAFF. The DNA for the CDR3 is TGTGCCAGCAGTTCCTCCGGGACAGGGATGAACACTGAAGCTTTCTTT.

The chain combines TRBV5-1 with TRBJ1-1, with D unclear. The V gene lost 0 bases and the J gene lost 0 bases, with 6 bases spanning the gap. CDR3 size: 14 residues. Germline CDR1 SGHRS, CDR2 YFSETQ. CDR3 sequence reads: CASSLAGMNTEAFF. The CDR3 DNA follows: TGCGCCAGCAGCTTGGCCGGGATGAACACTGAAGCTTTCTTT. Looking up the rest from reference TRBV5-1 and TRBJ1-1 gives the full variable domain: KAGVTQTPRYLIKTRGQQVTLSCSPISGHRSVSWYQQTPGQGLQFLFEYFSETQRNKGNFPGRFSGRQFSNSRSEMNVSTLELGDSALYLCASSLAGMNTEAFFGQGTRLTVV.

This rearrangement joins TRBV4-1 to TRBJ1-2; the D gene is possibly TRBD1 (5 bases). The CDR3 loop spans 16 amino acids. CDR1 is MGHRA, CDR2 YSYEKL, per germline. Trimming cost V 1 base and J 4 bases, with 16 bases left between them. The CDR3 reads CASSQVAREAPYGYTF. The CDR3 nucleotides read TGCGCCAGCAGCCAAGTCGCCAGGGAAGCACCCTATGGCTACACCTTC.

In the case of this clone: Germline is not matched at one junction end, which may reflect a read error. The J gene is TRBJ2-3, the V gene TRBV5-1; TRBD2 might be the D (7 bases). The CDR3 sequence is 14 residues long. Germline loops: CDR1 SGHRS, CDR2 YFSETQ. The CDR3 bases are TGCGCCAGCAGATTCCGAGGGGGGGCAGATATGCAGTATTTT. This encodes CASRFRGGADMQYF.

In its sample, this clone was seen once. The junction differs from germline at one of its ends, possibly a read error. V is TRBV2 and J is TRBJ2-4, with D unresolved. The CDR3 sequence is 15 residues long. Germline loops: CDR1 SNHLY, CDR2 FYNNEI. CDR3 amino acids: CASSEAPPPRNSQYF. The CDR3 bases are TGTGCCAGCAGTGAAGCGCCTCCTCCCAGAAACAGTCAGTACTTC.

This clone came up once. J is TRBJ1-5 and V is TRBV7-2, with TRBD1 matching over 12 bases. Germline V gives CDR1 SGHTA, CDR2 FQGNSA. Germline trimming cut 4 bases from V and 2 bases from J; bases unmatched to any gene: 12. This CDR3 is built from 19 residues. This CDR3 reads CASSSPGDRGPRGNQPQHF. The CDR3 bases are TGTGCCAGCAGCTCACCCGGGGACAGGGGGCCTCGAGGCAATCAGCCCCAGCATTTT.

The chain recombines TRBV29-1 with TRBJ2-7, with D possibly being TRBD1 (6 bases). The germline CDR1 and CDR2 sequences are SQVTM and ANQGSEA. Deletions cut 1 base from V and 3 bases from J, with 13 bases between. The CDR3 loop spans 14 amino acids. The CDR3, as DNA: TGCAGCGTTGAAGCGGGGCACAGGGACTACGAGCAGTACTTC. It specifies CSVEAGHRDYEQYF.

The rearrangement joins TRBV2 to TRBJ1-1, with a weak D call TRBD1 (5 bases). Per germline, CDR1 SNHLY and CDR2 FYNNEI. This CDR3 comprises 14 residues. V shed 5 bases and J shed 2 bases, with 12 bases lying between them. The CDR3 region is CASSPGSINTEAFF. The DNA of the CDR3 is TGTGCCAGCAGTCCAGGGTCTATAAACACTGAAGCTTTCTTT.

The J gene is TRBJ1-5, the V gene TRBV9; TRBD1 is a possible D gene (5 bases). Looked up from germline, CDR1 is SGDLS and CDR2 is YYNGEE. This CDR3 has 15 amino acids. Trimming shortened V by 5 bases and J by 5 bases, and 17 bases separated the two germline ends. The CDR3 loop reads CASSMGDSLDQPQHF. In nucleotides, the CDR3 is TGTGCCAGCAGTATGGGCGACAGCTTGGATCAGCCCCAGCATTTT.

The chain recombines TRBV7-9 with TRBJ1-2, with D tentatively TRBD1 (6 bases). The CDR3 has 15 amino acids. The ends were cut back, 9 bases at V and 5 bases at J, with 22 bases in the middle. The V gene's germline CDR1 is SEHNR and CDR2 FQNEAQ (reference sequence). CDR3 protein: CASQDRSEGGYGYTF. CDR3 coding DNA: TGTGCCAGTCAGGACAGATCTGAAGGGGGTTATGGCTACACCTTC.

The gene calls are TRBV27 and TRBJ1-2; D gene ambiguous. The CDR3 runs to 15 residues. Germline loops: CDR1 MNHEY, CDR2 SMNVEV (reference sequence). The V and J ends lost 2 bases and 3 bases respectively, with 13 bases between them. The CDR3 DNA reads TGTGCCAGCAGTTTAGTCGGGTTTATGGACTATGGCTACACCTTC. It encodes CASSLVGFMDYGYTF.

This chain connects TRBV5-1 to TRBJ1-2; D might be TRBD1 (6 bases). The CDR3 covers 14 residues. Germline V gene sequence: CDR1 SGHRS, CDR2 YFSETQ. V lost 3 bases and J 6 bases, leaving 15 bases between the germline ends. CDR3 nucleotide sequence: TGCGCCAGCAGCTCTTCCGGGACACTTCATGGCTACACCTTC. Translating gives CASSSSGTLHGYTF. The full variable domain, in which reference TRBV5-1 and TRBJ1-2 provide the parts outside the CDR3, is KAGVTQTPRYLIKTRGQQVTLSCSPISGHRSVSWYQQTPGQGLQFLFEYFSETQRNKGNFPGRFSGRQFSNSRSEMNVSTLELGDSALYLCASSSSGTLHGYTFGSGTRLTVV.

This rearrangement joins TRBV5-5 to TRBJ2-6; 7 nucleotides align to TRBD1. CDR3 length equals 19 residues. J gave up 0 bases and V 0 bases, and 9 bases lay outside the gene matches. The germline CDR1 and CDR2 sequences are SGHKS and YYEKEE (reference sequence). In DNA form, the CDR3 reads TGTGCCAGCAGCTTGGGTTTCAGGGGGACCCTCTCTGGGGCCAACGTCCTGACTTTC. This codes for CASSLGFRGTLSGANVLTF.

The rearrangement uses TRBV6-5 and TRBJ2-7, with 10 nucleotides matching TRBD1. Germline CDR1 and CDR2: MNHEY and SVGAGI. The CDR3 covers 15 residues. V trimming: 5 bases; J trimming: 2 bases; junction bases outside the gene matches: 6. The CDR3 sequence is CASSRKGQGTYEQYF. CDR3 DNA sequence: TGTGCCAGCAGTAGAAAGGGACAGGGGACCTACGAGCAGTACTTC.

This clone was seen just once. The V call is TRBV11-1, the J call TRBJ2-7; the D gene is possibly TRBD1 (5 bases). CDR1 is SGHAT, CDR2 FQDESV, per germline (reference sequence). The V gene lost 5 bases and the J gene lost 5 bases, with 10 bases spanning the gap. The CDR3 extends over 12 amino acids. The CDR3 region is CASSQGVNEQYF. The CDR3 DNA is TGTGCCAGCAGCCAAGGGGTAAACGAGCAGTACTTC.